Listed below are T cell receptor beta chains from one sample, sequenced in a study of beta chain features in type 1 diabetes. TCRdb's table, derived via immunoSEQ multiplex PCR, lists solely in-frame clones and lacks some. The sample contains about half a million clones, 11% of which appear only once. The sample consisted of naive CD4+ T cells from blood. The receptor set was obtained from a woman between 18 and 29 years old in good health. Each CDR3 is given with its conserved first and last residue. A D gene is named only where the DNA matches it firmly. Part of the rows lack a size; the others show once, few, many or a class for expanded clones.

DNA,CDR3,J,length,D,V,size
TGCGCCAGCAGTCGAGCAAACCAAGAGACCCAGTACTTC,CASSRANQETQYF,TRBJ2-5,13,NA,TRBV23-1,many
TGCGCCAGCAGCCAAGAAGGGAACACCATATATTTT,CASSQEGNTIYF,TRBJ1-3,12,NA,TRBV4-3,few
TGTGCCAGCAGGAACAGGGGGCTGAATGGCTACACCTTC,CASRNRGLNGYTF,TRBJ1-2,13,TRBD1,TRBV2,few
TGTGCCAGCAGCTTAGACGGTTGGGGCTCACCCCTCCACTTT,CASSLDGWGSPLHF,TRBJ1-6,14,NA,TRBV7-2,NA
TGCGCCAGCAGTCATATCCGTCGGGTGAGGACTTTGAATCAGCCCCAGCATTTT,CASSHIRRVRTLNQPQHF,TRBJ1-5,18,NA,TRBV23-1,NA
TGCGCCAGCAGCCTGGACAGGTGGGAGAACACTGAAGCTTTCTTT,CASSLDRWENTEAFF,TRBJ1-1,15,TRBD1,TRBV5-1,NA
TGTGCCAGCAGCTTGGGCCAGGGTAACGCTGAAGCTTTCTTT,CASSLGQGNAEAFF,TRBJ1-1,14,NA,TRBV5-4,NA
TGTGCCAGCAGCCGAACACCTGGGACGGCTAACACTGAAGCTTTCTTT,CASSRTPGTANTEAFF,TRBJ1-1,16,NA,TRBV16,NA
TGTGCCAGCAGTTATACGGTGCCCAACCTTGGCAATGAGCAGTTCTTC,CASSYTVPNLGNEQFF,TRBJ2-1,16,NA,TRBV6-6,few
TGTGCCAGCTCACCTCTTTCTGCTCGGGGGGGACGCACAGATACGCAGTATTTT,CASSPLSARGGRTDTQYF,TRBJ2-3,18,TRBD2,TRBV18,few
TGTGCCAGCAGCGGCAACCAGGGGGCGAGGGAGCAGTACTTC,CASSGNQGAREQYF,TRBJ2-7,14,TRBD1,TRBV5-4,NA
TGTGCCTGGAGTGCGAACATCAACACTGAAGCTTTCTTT,CAWSANINTEAFF,TRBJ1-1,13,NA,TRBV30,many
TGTGCCAGCAGCTTGCTATGGGGCTCGGTAACAGATACGCAGTATTTT,CASSLLWGSVTDTQYF,TRBJ2-3,16,NA,TRBV5-6,NA
TGTGCCATCACAAGGGATCGGGACACTGAAGCTTTCTTT,CAITRDRDTEAFF,TRBJ1-1,13,NA,TRBV10-3,few
TGTGCCAGCTCACCGAGTACAGGACGCTCTGGGGCCAACGTCCTGACTTTC,CASSPSTGRSGANVLTF,TRBJ2-6,17,NA,TRBV18,NA
TGTGCCACCAGCAGAGTAGCGACAGGGTCCTACGAGCAGTACTTC,CATSRVATGSYEQYF,TRBJ2-7,15,TRBD1,TRBV15,NA
TGCGCCAGCAGCCAAGGAATACTTTCACCCCTCCACTTT,CASSQGILSPLHF,TRBJ1-6,13,NA,TRBV4-3,few
TGTGCCACCAGCAGAGTAGCCACAGGGGACACTGAAGCTTTCTTT,CATSRVATGDTEAFF,TRBJ1-1,15,TRBD1,TRBV15,few
TGTGCCAGCAGTTTATCGACGGCAGATGCCCAGTACTTC,CASSLSTADAQYF,TRBJ2-5,13,NA,TRBV27,few
TGTGCCAGCAGCTTAGTCCCCGACAGGGTTGGTGGCTACACCTTC,CASSLVPDRVGGYTF,TRBJ1-2,15,TRBD1,TRBV7-2,NA
TGCGCCAGCAGCCTGGATTACAATGAGCAGTTCTTC,CASSLDYNEQFF,TRBJ2-1,12,NA,TRBV4-1,NA
TGCAGCGTCATGAAGGACAGGGGCATTTATGGCTACACCTTC,CSVMKDRGIYGYTF,TRBJ1-2,14,TRBD1,TRBV29-1,NA
TGCGCCAGCAGCCCCACCCGCCCAGGGGTCCAAGAGACCCAGTACTTC,CASSPTRPGVQETQYF,TRBJ2-5,16,NA,TRBV4-1,NA
TGCAGTGCTACAAAAGGGAGTACGCAGTATTTT,CSATKGSTQYF,TRBJ2-3,11,NA,TRBV20-1,NA
TGTGCCAGCAGCCCCAGGAGGACTAGCGGGGGGCCCCGCGATACGCAGTATTTT,CASSPRRTSGGPRDTQYF,TRBJ2-3,18,TRBD2,TRBV7-6,NA
TGTGCCAGCAGCTTAGAACAGGGGGGCAATCAGCCCCAGCATTTT,CASSLEQGGNQPQHF,TRBJ1-5,15,TRBD1,TRBV7-2,NA
TGTGCCTGGTTATCGGGTTCCTACGAGCAGTACTTC,CAWLSGSYEQYF,TRBJ2-7,12,NA,TRBV30,few
TGTGCCAGCAGCTTAGCGGGGCTGAACTACAATGAGCAGTTCTTC,CASSLAGLNYNEQFF,TRBJ2-1,15,NA,TRBV11-1,NA
TGTGCCAGCAGTGAATTCCGGGGACGGAACTACGAGCAGTACTTC,CASSEFRGRNYEQYF,TRBJ2-7,15,NA,TRBV25-1,NA
TGTGCCAGCAGATTGACAGGGAAGGGCAATCAGCCCCAGCATTTT,CASRLTGKGNQPQHF,TRBJ1-5,15,TRBD1,TRBV28,NA
TGTGCCTGGAGTAGAGAGCAGGGGGCCTACGAGCAGTACTTC,CAWSREQGAYEQYF,TRBJ2-7,14,TRBD1,TRBV30,NA
TGTGCCAGTAGTAGGGCGACAGGGGGTTACAATGAGCAGTTCTTC,CASSRATGGYNEQFF,TRBJ2-1,15,TRBD1,TRBV19,NA
TGTGCCAGTAGCGGAAGTACCTACAATGAGCAGTTCTTC,CASSGSTYNEQFF,TRBJ2-1,13,NA,TRBV19,NA
TGTGCCAGCAGCGTCAGTCCGGCCCAGGTGGGAGATACGCAGTATTTT,CASSVSPAQVGDTQYF,TRBJ2-3,16,NA,TRBV9,few
TGTGCCAGCAGCCCCCGGGCGAGGCTAGCGGTCCAAGAGACCCAGTACTTC,CASSPRARLAVQETQYF,TRBJ2-5,17,TRBD2,TRBV11-2,few
TGCAGCGTTGCTGACAGCTATAATTCACCCCTCCACTTT,CSVADSYNSPLHF,TRBJ1-6,13,NA,TRBV29-1,NA
TGTGCCAGCAGCTTATTTGACAGAAAGGAGCAGTACTTC,CASSLFDRKEQYF,TRBJ2-7,13,NA,TRBV7-9,NA
TGTGCCAGCAGCTTAGGGTCTAACCAAGAGACCCAGTACTTC,CASSLGSNQETQYF,TRBJ2-5,14,NA,TRBV7-2,NA
TGCGCCAGCAGCTTTCGACAGGCCTTCACAGATACGCAGTATTTT,CASSFRQAFTDTQYF,TRBJ2-3,15,NA,TRBV5-1,few
TGTGCCAGCAGCTTAGTACAGGACCTCGATACGCAGTATTTT,CASSLVQDLDTQYF,TRBJ2-3,14,NA,TRBV7-9,NA
TGCGCCAGCAGCCAAGTGGCAGGGCTCACAGATACGCAGTATTTT,CASSQVAGLTDTQYF,TRBJ2-3,15,NA,TRBV4-3,few
TGTGCCAGCAGCGTATCGGGACAAAACAATGAGCAGTTCTTC,CASSVSGQNNEQFF,TRBJ2-1,14,NA,TRBV9,NA
TGTGCCAGCGTCCGGGACTCGTCCAATGAGCAGTTCTTC,CASVRDSSNEQFF,TRBJ2-1,13,NA,TRBV5-6,few
TGTGCCAGCAGCTTCGGGACTGCCGCGCTTAGCACAGATACGCAGTATTTT,CASSFGTAALSTDTQYF,TRBJ2-3,17,NA,TRBV7-9,few
TGTGCCAGCAGCCAGTTCGGGAGTTCTCGACAGTTCTTC,CASSQFGSSRQFF,TRBJ2-1,13,NA,TRBV4-2,NA
TGTGCCAGCAGCCCCCCAAAGACGTCCTACAATGAGCAGTTCTTC,CASSPPKTSYNEQFF,TRBJ2-1,15,NA,TRBV7-2,NA
TGTGCCAGCAGTTCCGGAAACTATGGCTACACCTTC,CASSSGNYGYTF,TRBJ1-2,12,NA,TRBV28,NA
TGTGCCAGCAGCGTAGGGCGGGGGTACTCACCCCTCCACTTT,CASSVGRGYSPLHF,TRBJ1-6,14,NA,TRBV9,few
TGTGCCAGCAGCCGGGACAGATACGAGCAGTACTTC,CASSRDRYEQYF,TRBJ2-7,12,TRBD1,TRBV6-5,few
TGCAGCGTGGAATCTATACTAGCGGGAGACCTATACAATGAGCAGTTCTTC,CSVESILAGDLYNEQFF,TRBJ2-1,17,TRBD2,TRBV29-1,few
TGTGCCAGCAGCTTAGTAATGGGGAACACTGAAGCTTTCTTT,CASSLVMGNTEAFF,TRBJ1-1,14,NA,TRBV7-8,few
TGTGCCAGCAGCTTATTGGCTGGCGGGGGCACAGATACGCAGTATTTT,CASSLLAGGGTDTQYF,TRBJ2-3,16,NA,TRBV7-7,NA
TGTGCCAGCAGTCCGGGACAGGGACGGGGTTACAATGAGCAGTTCTTC,CASSPGQGRGYNEQFF,TRBJ2-1,16,TRBD1,TRBV2,NA
TGTGCCAGCTCTTACGACAGGCAGGGCTACACCTTC,CASSYDRQGYTF,TRBJ1-2,12,NA,TRBV18,NA
TGTGCCAGCTCACCCCTACCCAGGGGAGTAGGGTACGAGCAGTACTTC,CASSPLPRGVGYEQYF,TRBJ2-7,16,NA,TRBV18,few